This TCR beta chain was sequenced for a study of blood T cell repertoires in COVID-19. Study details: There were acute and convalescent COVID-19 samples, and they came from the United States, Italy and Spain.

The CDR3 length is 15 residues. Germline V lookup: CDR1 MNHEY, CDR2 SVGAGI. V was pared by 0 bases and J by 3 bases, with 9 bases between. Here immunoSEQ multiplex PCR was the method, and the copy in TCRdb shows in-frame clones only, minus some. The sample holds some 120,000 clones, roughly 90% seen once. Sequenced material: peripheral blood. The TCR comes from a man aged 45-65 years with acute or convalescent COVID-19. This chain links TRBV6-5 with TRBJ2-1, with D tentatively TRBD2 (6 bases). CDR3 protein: CASSYSRDFYNEQFF. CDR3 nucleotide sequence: TGTGCCAGCAGTTACTCTCGGGACTTCTACAATGAGCAGTTCTTC.